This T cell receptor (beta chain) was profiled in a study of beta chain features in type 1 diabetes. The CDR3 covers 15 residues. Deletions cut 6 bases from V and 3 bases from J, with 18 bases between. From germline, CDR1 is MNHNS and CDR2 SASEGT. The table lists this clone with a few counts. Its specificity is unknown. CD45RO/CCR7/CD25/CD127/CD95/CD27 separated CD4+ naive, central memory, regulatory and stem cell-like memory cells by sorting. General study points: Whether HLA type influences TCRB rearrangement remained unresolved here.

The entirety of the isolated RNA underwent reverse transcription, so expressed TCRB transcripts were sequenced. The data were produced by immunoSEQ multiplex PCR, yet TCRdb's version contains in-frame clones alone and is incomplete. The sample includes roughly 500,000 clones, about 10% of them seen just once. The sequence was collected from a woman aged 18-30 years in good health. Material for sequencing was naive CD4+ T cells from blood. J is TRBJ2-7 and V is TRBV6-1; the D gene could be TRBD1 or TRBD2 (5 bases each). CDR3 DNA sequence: TGTGCCAGCAGGACACTACCGGGACGGATCTACGAGCAGTACTTC. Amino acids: CASRTLPGRIYEQYF.